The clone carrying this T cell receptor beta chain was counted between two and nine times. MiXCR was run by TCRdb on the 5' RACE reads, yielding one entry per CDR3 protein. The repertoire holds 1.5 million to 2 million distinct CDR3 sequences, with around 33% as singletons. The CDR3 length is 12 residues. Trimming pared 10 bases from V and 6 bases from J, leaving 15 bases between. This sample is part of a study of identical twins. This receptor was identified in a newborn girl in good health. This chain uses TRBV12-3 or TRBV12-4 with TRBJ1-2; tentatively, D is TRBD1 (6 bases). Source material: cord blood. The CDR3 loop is CATSGDDHGYTF. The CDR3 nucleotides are TGTGCCACCTCAGGGGATGACCATGGCTACACCTTC.